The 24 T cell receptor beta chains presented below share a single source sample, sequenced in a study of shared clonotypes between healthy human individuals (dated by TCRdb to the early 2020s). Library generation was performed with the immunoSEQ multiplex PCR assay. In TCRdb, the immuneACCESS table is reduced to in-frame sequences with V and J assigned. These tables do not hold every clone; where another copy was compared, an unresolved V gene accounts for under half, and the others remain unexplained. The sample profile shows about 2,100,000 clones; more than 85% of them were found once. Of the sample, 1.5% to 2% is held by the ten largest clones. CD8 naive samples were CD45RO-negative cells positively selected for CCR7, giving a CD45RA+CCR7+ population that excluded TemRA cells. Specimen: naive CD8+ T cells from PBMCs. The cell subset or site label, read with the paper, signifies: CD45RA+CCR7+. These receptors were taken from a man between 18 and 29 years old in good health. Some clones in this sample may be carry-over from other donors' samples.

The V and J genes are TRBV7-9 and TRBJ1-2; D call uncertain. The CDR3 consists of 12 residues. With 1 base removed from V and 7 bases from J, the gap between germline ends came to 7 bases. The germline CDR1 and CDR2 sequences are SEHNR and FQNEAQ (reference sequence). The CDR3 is CASSLGVVGYTF. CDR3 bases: TGTGCCAGCAGCTTAGGGGTTGTTGGCTACACCTTC. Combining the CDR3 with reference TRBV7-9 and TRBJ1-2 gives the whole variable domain DTGVSQNPRHKITKRGQNVTFRCDPISEHNRLYWYRQTLGQGPEFLTYFQNEAQLEKSRLLSDRFSAERPKGSFSTLEIQRTEQGDSAMYLCASSLGVVGYTFGSGTRLTVV.

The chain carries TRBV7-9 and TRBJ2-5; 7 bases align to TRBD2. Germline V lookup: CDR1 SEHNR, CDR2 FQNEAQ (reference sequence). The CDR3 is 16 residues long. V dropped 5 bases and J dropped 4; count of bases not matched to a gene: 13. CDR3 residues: CASSPKPAGVSETQYF. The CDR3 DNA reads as TGTGCCAGCAGCCCAAAACCGGCGGGAGTTTCAGAGACCCAGTACTTC.

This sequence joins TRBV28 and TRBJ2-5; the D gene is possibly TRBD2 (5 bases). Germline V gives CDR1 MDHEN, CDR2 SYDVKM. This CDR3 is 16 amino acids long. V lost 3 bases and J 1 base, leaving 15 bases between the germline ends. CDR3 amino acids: CASSFLGEGFQETQYF. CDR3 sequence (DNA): TGTGCCAGCAGTTTTTTGGGCGAGGGCTTCCAAGAGACCCAGTACTTC.

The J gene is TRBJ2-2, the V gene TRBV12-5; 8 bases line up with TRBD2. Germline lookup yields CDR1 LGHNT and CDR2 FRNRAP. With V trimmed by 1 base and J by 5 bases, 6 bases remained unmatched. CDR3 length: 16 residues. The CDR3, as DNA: TGTGCTAGTGGTTTGGGCTTTAGCGGGGAAACCGGGGAGCTGTTTTTT. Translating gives CASGLGFSGETGELFF.

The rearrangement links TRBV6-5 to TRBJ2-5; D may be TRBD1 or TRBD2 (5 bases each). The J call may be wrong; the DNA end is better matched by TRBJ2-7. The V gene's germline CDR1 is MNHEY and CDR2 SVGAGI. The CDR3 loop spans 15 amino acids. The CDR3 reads CASTVALGVSYEQYF. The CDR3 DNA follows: TGTGCCAGCACCGTCGCCCTGGGGGTCTCCTACGAGCAGTACTTC.

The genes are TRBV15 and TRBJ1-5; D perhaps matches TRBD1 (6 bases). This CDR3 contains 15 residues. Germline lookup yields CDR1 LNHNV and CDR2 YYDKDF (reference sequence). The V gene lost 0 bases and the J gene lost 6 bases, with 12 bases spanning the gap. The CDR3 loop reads CATSRDWGGGQPQHF. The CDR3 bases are TGTGCCACCAGCAGAGATTGGGGGGGCGGTCAGCCCCAGCATTTT.

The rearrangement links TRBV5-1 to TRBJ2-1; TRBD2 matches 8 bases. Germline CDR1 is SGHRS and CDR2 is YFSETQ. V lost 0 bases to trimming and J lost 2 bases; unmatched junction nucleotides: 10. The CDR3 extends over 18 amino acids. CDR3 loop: CASSLASRDGRAYNEQFF. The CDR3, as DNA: TGCGCCAGCAGCTTGGCGTCGAGGGACGGGAGGGCCTACAATGAGCAGTTCTTC. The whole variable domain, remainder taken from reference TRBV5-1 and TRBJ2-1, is KAGVTQTPRYLIKTRGQQVTLSCSPISGHRSVSWYQQTPGQGLQFLFEYFSETQRNKGNFPGRFSGRQFSNSRSEMNVSTLELGDSALYLCASSLASRDGRAYNEQFFGPGTRLTVL.

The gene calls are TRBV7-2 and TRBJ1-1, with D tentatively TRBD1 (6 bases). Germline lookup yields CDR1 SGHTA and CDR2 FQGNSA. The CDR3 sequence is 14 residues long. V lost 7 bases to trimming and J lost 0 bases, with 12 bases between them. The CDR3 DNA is TGTGCCAGCATCCAAAGGGGGTTGAACACTGAAGCTTTCTTT. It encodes CASIQRGLNTEAFF.

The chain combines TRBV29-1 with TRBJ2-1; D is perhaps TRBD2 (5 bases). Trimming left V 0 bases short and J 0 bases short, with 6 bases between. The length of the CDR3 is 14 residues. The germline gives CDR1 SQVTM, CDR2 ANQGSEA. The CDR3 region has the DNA TGCAGCGTTGAAGATCGGGACTCCTACAATGAGCAGTTCTTC. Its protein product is CSVEDRDSYNEQFF.

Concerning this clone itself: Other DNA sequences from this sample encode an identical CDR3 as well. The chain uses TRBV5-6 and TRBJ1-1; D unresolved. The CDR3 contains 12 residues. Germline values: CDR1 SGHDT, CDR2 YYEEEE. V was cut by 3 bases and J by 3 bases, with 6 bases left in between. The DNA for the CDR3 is TGTGCCAGCAGCTGGGGAGACACTGAAGCTTTCTTT. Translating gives CASSWGDTEAFF. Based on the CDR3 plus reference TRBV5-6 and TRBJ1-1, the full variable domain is DAGVTQSPTHLIKTRGQQVTLRCSPKSGHDTVSWYQQALGQGPQFIFQYYEEEERQRGNFPDRFSGHQFPNYSSELNVNALLLGDSALYLCASSWGDTEAFFGQGTRLTVV.

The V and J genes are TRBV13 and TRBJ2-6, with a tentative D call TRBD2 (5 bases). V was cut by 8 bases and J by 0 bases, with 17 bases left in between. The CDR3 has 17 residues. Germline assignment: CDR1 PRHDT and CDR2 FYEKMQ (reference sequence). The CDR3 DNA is TGTGCCAGCCAAACACGAACTGGGAGCTCTGGGGCCAACGTCCTGACTTTC. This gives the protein CASQTRTGSSGANVLTF. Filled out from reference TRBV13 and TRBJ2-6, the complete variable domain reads AAGVIQSPRHLIKEKRETATLKCYPIPRHDTVYWYQQGPGQDPQFLISFYEKMQSDKGSIPDRFSAQQFSDYHSELNMSSLELGDSALYFCASQTRTGSSGANVLTFGAGSRLTVL.

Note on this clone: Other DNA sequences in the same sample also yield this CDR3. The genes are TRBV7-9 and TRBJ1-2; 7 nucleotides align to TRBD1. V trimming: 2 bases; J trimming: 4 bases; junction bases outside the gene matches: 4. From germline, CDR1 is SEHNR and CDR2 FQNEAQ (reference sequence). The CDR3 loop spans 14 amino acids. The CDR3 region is CASSLSGTVYGYTF. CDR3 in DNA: TGTGCCAGCAGCTTATCGGGGACAGTCTATGGCTACACCTTC.

CDR3 nucleotide sequence: TGTGCCAGCAGAAAGGCCAGTTATGAAAAACTGTTTTTT. This encodes CASRKASYEKLFF. The chain joins TRBV27 to TRBJ1-4; D unresolved. Germline V lookup: CDR1 MNHEY, CDR2 SMNVEV (reference sequence). The CDR3 sequence is 13 residues long. The ends were cut back, 6 bases at V and 6 bases at J, with 11 bases in the middle.

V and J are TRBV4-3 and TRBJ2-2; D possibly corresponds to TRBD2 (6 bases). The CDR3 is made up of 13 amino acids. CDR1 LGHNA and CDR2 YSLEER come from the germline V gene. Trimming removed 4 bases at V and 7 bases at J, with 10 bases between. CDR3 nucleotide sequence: TGCGCCAGCAGCCCCGCGGAGGGCGGGGAGCTGTTTTTT. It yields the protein CASSPAEGGELFF.

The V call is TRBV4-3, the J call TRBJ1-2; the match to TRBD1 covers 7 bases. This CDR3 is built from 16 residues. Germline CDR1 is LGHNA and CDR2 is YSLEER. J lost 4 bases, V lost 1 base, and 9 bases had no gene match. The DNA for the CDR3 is TGCGCCAGCAGCCAAGGCCCCAGACAGGGTCCCTATGGCTACACCTTC. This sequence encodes CASSQGPRQGPYGYTF.

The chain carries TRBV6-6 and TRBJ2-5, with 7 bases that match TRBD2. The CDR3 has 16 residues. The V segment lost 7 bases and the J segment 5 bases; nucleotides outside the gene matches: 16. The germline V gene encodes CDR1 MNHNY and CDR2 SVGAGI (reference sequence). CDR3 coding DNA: TGTGCCAGCACCCCCAGGGAGGGTCGGGGCGTGGAGACCCAGTACTTC. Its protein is CASTPREGRGVETQYF.

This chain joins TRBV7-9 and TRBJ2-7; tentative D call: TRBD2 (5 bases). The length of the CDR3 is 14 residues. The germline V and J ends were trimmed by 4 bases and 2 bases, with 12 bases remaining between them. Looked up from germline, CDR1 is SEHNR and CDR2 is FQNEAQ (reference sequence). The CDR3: CASSSSRGTYEQYF. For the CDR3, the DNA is TGTGCCAGCAGCTCTTCCCGGGGAACCTACGAGCAGTACTTC.

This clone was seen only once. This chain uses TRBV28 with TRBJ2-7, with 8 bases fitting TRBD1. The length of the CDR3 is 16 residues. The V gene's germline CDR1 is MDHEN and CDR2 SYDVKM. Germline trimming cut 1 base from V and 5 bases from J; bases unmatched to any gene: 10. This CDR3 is CASSLSSLRGLDEQYF. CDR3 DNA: TGTGCCAGCAGTTTATCGTCACTCAGGGGGCTTGACGAGCAGTACTTC. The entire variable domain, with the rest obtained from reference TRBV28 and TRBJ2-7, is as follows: DVKVTQSSRYLVKRTGEKVFLECVQDMDHENMFWYRQDPGLGLRLIYFSYDVKMKEKGDIPEGYSVSREKKERFSLILESASTNQTSMYLCASSLSSLRGLDEQYFGPGTRLTVT.

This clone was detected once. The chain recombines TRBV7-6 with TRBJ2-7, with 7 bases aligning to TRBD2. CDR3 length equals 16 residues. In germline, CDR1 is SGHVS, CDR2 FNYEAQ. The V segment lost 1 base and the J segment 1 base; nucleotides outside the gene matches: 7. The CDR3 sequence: CASSLEGSGLSYEQYF. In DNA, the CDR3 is TGTGCCAGCAGCTTAGAGGGTAGCGGGCTTTCCTACGAGCAGTACTTC.

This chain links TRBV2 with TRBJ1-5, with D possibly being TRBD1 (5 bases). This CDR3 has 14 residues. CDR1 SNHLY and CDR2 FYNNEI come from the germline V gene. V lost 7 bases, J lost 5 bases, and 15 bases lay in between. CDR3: CASTSRTLDQPQHF. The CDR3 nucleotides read TGTGCCAGCACCTCTCGGACACTAGATCAGCCCCAGCATTTT.

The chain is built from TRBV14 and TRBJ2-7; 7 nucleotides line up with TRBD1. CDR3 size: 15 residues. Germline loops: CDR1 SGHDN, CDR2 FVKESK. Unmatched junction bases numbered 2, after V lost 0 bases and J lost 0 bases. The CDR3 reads CASSQEPGGSYEQYF. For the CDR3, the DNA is TGTGCCAGCAGCCAAGAACCAGGGGGCTCCTACGAGCAGTACTTC.

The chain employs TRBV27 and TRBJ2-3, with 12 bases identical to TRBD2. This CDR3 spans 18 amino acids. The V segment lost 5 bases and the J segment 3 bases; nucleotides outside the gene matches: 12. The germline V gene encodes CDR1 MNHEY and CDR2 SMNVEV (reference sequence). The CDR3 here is CASSPHTPSGRDTDTQYF. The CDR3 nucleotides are TGTGCCAGCAGTCCTCACACTCCTAGCGGGAGGGATACAGATACGCAGTATTTT.

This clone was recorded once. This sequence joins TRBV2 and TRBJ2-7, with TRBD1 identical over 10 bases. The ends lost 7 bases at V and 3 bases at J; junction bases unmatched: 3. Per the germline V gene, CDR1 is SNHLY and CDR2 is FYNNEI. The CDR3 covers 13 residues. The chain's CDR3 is CASTGQGVYEQYF. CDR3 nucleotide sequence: TGTGCCAGCACCGGACAGGGGGTCTACGAGCAGTACTTC.

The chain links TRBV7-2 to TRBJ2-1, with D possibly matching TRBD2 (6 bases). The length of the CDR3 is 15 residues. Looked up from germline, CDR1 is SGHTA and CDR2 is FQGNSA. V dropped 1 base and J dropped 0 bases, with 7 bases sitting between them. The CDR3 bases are TGTGCCAGCAGCTTAGGCGGGAACTCCTACAATGAGCAGTTCTTC. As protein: CASSLGGNSYNEQFF. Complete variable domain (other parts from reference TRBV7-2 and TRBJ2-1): GAGVSQSPSNKVTEKGKDVELRCDPISGHTALYWYRQSLGQGLEFLIYFQGNSAPDKSGLPSDRFSAERTGGSVSTLTIQRTQQEDSAVYLCASSLGGNSYNEQFFGPGTRLTVL.